This is a list of T cell receptor beta chains from one sample in a study of regulatory T cells in long-lasting Graves disease. TCRdb itself ran the multiplex PCR reads through MiXCR, one entry per CDR3 protein. The repertoire holds about 460,000 distinct CDR3 sequences, with about 15% as singletons. These data were also filed under a second study, of T cells in Graves' hyperthyroidism and ophthalmopathy.

The sample was peripheral blood mononuclear cells (PBMCs), taken at new diagnosis, from a patient treated with antithyroid drugs. All receptors derive from a woman aged 45 to 65 with Graves disease. Both conserved end residues are part of each CDR3. Fields, in order: J gene, CDR3 length, clone size, V gene, CDR3 protein. Clone size appears in some rows only: once, few, many, or a class for an expanded clone.

J gene: TRBJ1-4
CDR3 length: 15
clone size: few
V gene: TRBV19
CDR3 protein: CASSIDEGFYEKLFF

J gene: TRBJ1-1
CDR3 length: 14
clone size: many
V gene: TRBV28
CDR3 protein: CASSLVQGSYFAFF

J gene: TRBJ1-6
CDR3 length: 12
clone size: many
V gene: TRBV28
CDR3 protein: CASQGDNSPLHF

J gene: TRBJ2-2
CDR3 length: 12
clone size: many
V gene: TRBV29-1
CDR3 protein: CSVGQTTGELFF

J gene: TRBJ2-2
CDR3 length: 16
clone size: many
V gene: TRBV2
CDR3 protein: CASSEDRGSNTGELFF

J gene: TRBJ2-5
CDR3 length: 12
clone size: -
V gene: TRBV20-1
CDR3 protein: CSAHSGRETQYF

J gene: TRBJ2-3
CDR3 length: 16
clone size: many
V gene: TRBV28
CDR3 protein: CASSSPTGAGTDTQYF

J gene: TRBJ2-7
CDR3 length: 20
clone size: many
V gene: TRBV10-3
CDR3 protein: CAISAPTGIGGAGPVYEQYF

J gene: TRBJ2-1
CDR3 length: 16
clone size: many
V gene: TRBV6-5
CDR3 protein: CASSYSILAFYNEQFF

J gene: TRBJ1-4
CDR3 length: 14
clone size: -
V gene: TRBV15
CDR3 protein: CATSRDRGHEKLFF

J gene: TRBJ2-1
CDR3 length: 16
clone size: many
V gene: TRBV11-1
CDR3 protein: CASSLGSLAGNNEQFF

J gene: TRBJ2-7
CDR3 length: 14
clone size: -
V gene: TRBV7-9
CDR3 protein: CASSLYGENNEQYF

J gene: TRBJ2-1
CDR3 length: 19
clone size: many
V gene: TRBV12-3/TRBV12-4
CDR3 protein: CASRYGIAGVDRRNNEQFF

J gene: TRBJ2-7
CDR3 length: 15
clone size: few
V gene: TRBV19
CDR3 protein: CASRNSRGSSYEQYF

J gene: TRBJ2-5
CDR3 length: 12
clone size: few
V gene: TRBV5-1
CDR3 protein: CASSLEGEYQYF

J gene: TRBJ2-2
CDR3 length: 13
clone size: many
V gene: TRBV30
CDR3 protein: CAWSVVSIGELFF

J gene: TRBJ2-7
CDR3 length: 14
clone size: few
V gene: TRBV10-3
CDR3 protein: CAIRGLAGINEQYF

J gene: TRBJ1-4
CDR3 length: 17
clone size: -
V gene: TRBV19
CDR3 protein: CASSLEHFSTTNEKLFF

J gene: TRBJ2-5
CDR3 length: 14
clone size: -
V gene: TRBV6-1
CDR3 protein: CASSRDRGSETQYF

J gene: TRBJ2-2
CDR3 length: 15
clone size: few
V gene: TRBV27
CDR3 protein: CASRTLAGLGGELFF

J gene: TRBJ2-7
CDR3 length: 14
clone size: -
V gene: TRBV7-9
CDR3 protein: CASSSGTVFYEQYF

J gene: TRBJ2-1
CDR3 length: 14
clone size: many
V gene: TRBV14
CDR3 protein: CASSRTLHGSEQFF

J gene: TRBJ1-1
CDR3 length: 12
clone size: many
V gene: TRBV11-3
CDR3 protein: CASSLSPLEAFF

J gene: TRBJ2-7
CDR3 length: 14
clone size: many
V gene: TRBV24-1
CDR3 protein: CATSDAGTGGEQYF

J gene: TRBJ1-4
CDR3 length: 13
clone size: -
V gene: TRBV5-1
CDR3 protein: CASSLSSSEKLFF

J gene: TRBJ2-1
CDR3 length: 14
clone size: many
V gene: TRBV6-1
CDR3 protein: CASSSGTTYNEQFF

J gene: TRBJ2-1
CDR3 length: 14
clone size: many
V gene: TRBV3-1
CDR3 protein: CATFGGIPDNEQFF

J gene: TRBJ1-5
CDR3 length: 12
clone size: many
V gene: TRBV30
CDR3 protein: CAWSAGNQPQHF

J gene: TRBJ2-7
CDR3 length: 18
clone size: many
V gene: TRBV28
CDR3 protein: CASSLILAGGLITYEQYF

J gene: TRBJ2-3
CDR3 length: 13
clone size: many
V gene: TRBV29-1
CDR3 protein: CSVAGTGADTQYF

J gene: TRBJ1-2
CDR3 length: 14
clone size: -
V gene: TRBV29-1
CDR3 protein: CSVELQGGNYGYTF

J gene: TRBJ2-2
CDR3 length: 15
clone size: many
V gene: TRBV12-3/TRBV12-4
CDR3 protein: CASSFGVSGVGELFF

J gene: TRBJ1-3
CDR3 length: 13
clone size: -
V gene: TRBV15
CDR3 protein: CATSSPIGNTIYF

J gene: TRBJ2-7
CDR3 length: 14
clone size: many
V gene: TRBV28
CDR3 protein: CASDTGPSSYEQYF

J gene: TRBJ2-1
CDR3 length: 17
clone size: many
V gene: TRBV24-1
CDR3 protein: CATSDYAGTGFYNEQFF

J gene: TRBJ1-6
CDR3 length: 17
clone size: many
V gene: TRBV7-2
CDR3 protein: CASSLAFGTPYNSPLHF

J gene: TRBJ2-1
CDR3 length: 11
clone size: few
V gene: TRBV28
CDR3 protein: CASSSIAGGKF

J gene: TRBJ2-1
CDR3 length: 13
clone size: few
V gene: TRBV14
CDR3 protein: CASSQARYNEQFF

J gene: TRBJ2-5
CDR3 length: 13
clone size: many
V gene: TRBV30
CDR3 protein: CASNTGPKETQYF

J gene: TRBJ2-1
CDR3 length: 16
clone size: -
V gene: TRBV3-1
CDR3 protein: CASSQDETGGMDEQFF

J gene: TRBJ2-1
CDR3 length: 16
clone size: -
V gene: TRBV6-1
CDR3 protein: CASSDQSLAGRNEQFF

J gene: TRBJ2-7
CDR3 length: 16
clone size: many
V gene: TRBV27
CDR3 protein: CASVGGLDGLSYEQYF

J gene: TRBJ2-5
CDR3 length: 15
clone size: few
V gene: TRBV3-1
CDR3 protein: CASSRRRGHWETQYF